This TCR beta chain was identified in a study of shared clonotypes between healthy human individuals (dated by TCRdb to about 2020). About the study as a whole: Three men and two women, aged 18 to 49 years, made up the cohort. To estimate repertoire size and how much clonotype sharing occurs between individuals, the study deeply sequenced the blood TCR repertoires of roughly 5 healthy adults. Per donor, three plates each were used for CD4 naive and CD4 memory, two for CD8 naive, and one for CD8 memory. To increase sequencing depth and limit assay-specific biases, TCR repertoire library preparation and sequencing were carried out by different laboratories using diverse techniques. Leukapheresis yielded between about 0.85 and 10 billion PBMCs per donor.

Notes on this clone: The antigen it recognizes is unknown. No clone much larger than this one lies a single base away; base qualities are absent.

Broad study findings and their caveats: Compared with non-shared clonotypes, the clonotypes found in all four sorted-subset donors had higher generation probabilities. Larger estimated clonotype richness was generally found for naive subsets than for memory subsets. Because the study included a small number of donors, the genetic and exposure-history diversity represented was limited. Rarefaction of sorted-subset datasets indicated incomplete sequencing despite the large sequencing depth. Sharing across a handful of donors was observed for approximately 5% of naive CD4, under 4% of naive CD8, about 2.5% of memory CD4, and about 0.4% of memory CD8 clonotypes. Pairwise subsampling indicated that sequencing depth was expected to affect the degree of clonotype sharing among donors. Sampling was limited to blood, and TCR repertoires in tissue likely differ from TCR repertoires in blood.

For the CD8 naive samples, CD45RO-negative cells were positively selected for CCR7, yielding a CD45RA+CCR7+ population from which TemRA cells were excluded. The donors were healthy, HIV-negative adults with no recently reported acute infections or vaccinations. Every donor was a Caucasian adult living in Nashville, Tennessee, USA. After blood collection by leukapheresis, PBMCs were isolated using Ficoll-Histopaque density gradient centrifugation and then cryopreserved in the vapor phase of liquid nitrogen. Purity and quantity of every magnetically sorted T cell population were checked by analytical flow cytometry. From each sorted fraction, genomic DNA was isolated and quantified by UV absorbance on a Nanodrop 2000c. Using the deep immunoSEQ assay, multiplex PCR amplified TCR CDR3 regions from genomic DNA. Extracted genomic DNA from each cell subset was spread evenly across all wells of several immunoSEQ 96-well plates, with each plate serving as a replicate. Each replicate PCR for sorted subsets received about 220 ng genomic DNA, equal to roughly 30,000 T cell genomes. Purified libraries were measured with a Qubit 3.0 fluorometer, size-checked on a Bioanalyzer 2100, and measured again with the KAPA Library Quantification kit. Every immunoSEQ 96-well plate was sequenced on a dedicated single-read 150-cycle Illumina NextSeq 550 flow cell. The authors' pipeline ran thus. Because the immunoSEQ output held only junctional sequences and lacked quality scores, the filtering could not match the filtering applied to full-length reads. Sequences were annotated with PyIR, a Python wrapper for IgBLAST v1.9, using IMGT germline references to assign V/J genes and CDR3. Reads were filtered out if the reads had weak V/J assignments (E-value above 1e-6), no CDR3, stop codons, out-of-frame junctions, or ambiguous translated residues. V3J clonotypes were defined as sequences sharing an identical inferred V gene, J gene, and CDR3 amino acid sequence. The percentage overlap between two repertoires was calculated by dividing the number of shared unique clonotypes by the size of the smaller repertoire. RTK rarefaction, the Chao1 estimator, and Recon v2.1 estimates of unobserved clonotypes were used to assess repertoire richness. OLGA was used to compute generation probabilities for all TCRbeta clonotypes that the gDNA method yielded from a few donors. Entries here come from immuneACCESS through TCRdb and include only in-frame sequences with V and J called. Some clones fail to appear in such tables; in the studies checked, an unresolved V gene covers under half of the shortfall, and the cause of the remainder is unknown. V, J and clone size reflect that table, while D and trimming were determined from the DNA. Present in this sample are around 2,000,000 clones, about 95% of which were seen just once. 0.85% to 1.2% of the sample is taken by the ten largest.

Trimming removed 1 base from V and 5 bases from J, leaving 13 bases between the germline ends. CDR1 SGHTA and CDR2 FQGNSA were looked up in the germline V gene. There are 15 amino acids in the CDR3, from cysteine to phenylalanine inclusive. The CDR3 DNA has 45 bases and is translated from base 1. This sequence uses TRBV7-2 and TRBJ2-3; the D gene is perhaps TRBD2, from 5 matching bases. The sequenced material came from naive CD8+ T cells sorted from blood. The cell subset or site tag for this specimen amounts to: CD45RA+CCR7+. The sequence came from a man between 18 and 29 years old in good health. The sequenced DNA is TGTGCCAGCAGCTTAGATCCCGGGGTTGTAGATACGCAGTATTTT. This gives the protein CASSLDPGVVDTQYF.